This TCR beta chain was documented in a study of OX40 agonist ivuxolimab in advanced cancers. At the level of the study: People in dose escalation had one of these cancers: hepatocellular carcinoma, melanoma, renal cell or head and neck cancer.

The repertoire was sequenced with immunoSEQ multiplex PCR; TCRdb's copy has only in-frame clones and lacks some. Among more than 45,000 clones listed, less than 85% were seen once. On this clone: Antigen unknown.

Whole-study findings and limits: The average count of expanded clones was higher among CD8+ T cells than among CD4+.

The CDR3 is made up of 16 amino acids. V trimming: 6 bases; J trimming: 3 bases; junction bases outside the gene matches: 8. Germline CDR1 MNHNY, CDR2 SVGAGI (reference sequence). On cycle 4 day 1 and cycle 7 day 1, as well as at baseline, blood was sampled. Sequencing was performed on CD4+ or CD8+ T cells sorted from blood, taken in a trial of the OX40 agonist ivuxolimab. The clonotype comes from an adult with an advanced solid tumor such as melanoma, head and neck, liver or kidney cancer. The rearrangement uses TRBV6-6 and TRBJ2-1; 10 positions match TRBD1. This CDR3 is CASSPVTGGIYNEQFF. CDR3 nucleotides: TGTGCCAGCAGCCCCGTGACAGGGGGCATCTACAATGAGCAGTTCTTC.